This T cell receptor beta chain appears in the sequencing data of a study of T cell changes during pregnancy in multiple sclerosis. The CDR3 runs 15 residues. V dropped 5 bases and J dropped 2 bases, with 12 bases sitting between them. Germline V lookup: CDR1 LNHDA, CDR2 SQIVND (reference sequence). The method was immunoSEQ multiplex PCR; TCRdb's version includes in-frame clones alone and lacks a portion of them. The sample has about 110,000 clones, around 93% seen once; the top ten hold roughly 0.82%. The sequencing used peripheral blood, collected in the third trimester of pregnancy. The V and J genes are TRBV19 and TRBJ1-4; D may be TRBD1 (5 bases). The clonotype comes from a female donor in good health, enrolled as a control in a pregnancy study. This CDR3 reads CASSPGETTNEKLFF. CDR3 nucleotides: TGTGCCAGTAGTCCGGGGGAGACGACTAATGAAAAACTGTTTTTT.